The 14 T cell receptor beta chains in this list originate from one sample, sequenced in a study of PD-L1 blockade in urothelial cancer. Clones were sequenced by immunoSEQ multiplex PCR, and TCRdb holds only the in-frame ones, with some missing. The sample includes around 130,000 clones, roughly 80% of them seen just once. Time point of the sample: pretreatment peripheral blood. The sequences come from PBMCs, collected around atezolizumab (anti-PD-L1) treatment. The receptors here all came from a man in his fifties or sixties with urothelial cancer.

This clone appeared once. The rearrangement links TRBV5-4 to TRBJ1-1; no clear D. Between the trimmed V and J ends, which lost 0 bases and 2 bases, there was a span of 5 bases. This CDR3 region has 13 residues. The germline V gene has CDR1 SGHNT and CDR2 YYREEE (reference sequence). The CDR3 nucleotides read TGTGCCAGCAGCTTGGACAGCAACACTGAAGCTTTCTTT. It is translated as CASSLDSNTEAFF.

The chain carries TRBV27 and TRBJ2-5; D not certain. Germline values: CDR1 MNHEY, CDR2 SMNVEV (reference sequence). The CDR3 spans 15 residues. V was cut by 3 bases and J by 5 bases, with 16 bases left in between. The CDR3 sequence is CASSLVGGSLETQYF. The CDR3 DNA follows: TGTGCCAGCAGTTTGGTTGGCGGAAGCTTGGAGACCCAGTACTTC.

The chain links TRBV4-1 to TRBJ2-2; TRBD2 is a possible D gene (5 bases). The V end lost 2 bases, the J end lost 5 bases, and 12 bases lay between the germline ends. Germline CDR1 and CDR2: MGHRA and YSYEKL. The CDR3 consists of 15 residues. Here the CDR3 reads CASSQKDRDTGELFF. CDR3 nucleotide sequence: TGCGCCAGCAGCCAAAAAGACCGGGATACCGGGGAGCTGTTTTTT.

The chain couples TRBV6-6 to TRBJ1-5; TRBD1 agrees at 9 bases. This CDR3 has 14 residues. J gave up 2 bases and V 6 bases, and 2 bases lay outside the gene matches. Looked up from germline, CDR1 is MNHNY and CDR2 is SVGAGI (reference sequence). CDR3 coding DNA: TGTGCCAGCAGCTGGGACAGGGGCAATCAGCCCCAGCATTTT. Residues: CASSWDRGNQPQHF.

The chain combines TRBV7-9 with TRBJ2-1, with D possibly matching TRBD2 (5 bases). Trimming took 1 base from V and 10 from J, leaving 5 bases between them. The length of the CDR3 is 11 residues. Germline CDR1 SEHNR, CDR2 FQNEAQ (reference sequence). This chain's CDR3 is CASSLGGEQFF. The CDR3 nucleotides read TGTGCCAGCAGCTTAGGAGGGGAGCAGTTCTTC.

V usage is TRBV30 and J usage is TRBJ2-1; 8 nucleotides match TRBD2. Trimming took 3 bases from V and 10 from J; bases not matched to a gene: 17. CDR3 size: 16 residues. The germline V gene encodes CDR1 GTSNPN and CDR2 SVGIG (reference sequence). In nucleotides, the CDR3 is TGTGCCTGGAGGGGGGGACTAGTAGAAGGGACTGGCGAGCAGTTCTTC. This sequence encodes CAWRGGLVEGTGEQFF. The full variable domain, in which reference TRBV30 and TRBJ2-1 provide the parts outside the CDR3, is SQTIHQWPATLVQPVGSPLSLECTVEGTSNPNLYWYRQAAGRGLQLLFYSVGIGQISSEVPQNLSASRPQDRQFILSSKKLLLSDSGFYLCAWRGGLVEGTGEQFFGPGTRLTVL.

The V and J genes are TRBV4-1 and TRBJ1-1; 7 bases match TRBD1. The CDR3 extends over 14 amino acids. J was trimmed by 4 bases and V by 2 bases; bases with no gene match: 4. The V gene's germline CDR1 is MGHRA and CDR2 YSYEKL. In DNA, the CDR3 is TGCGCCAGCAGCCAAACTCAGGGGGGCACTGAAGCTTTCTTT. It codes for CASSQTQGGTEAFF.

The CDR3 reads CASSLAQSQETQYF. In DNA, the CDR3 is TGTGCCAGCAGCTTAGCACAGTCCCAAGAGACCCAGTACTTC. This chain connects TRBV5-6 to TRBJ2-5; the D is unclear. V was pared by 2 bases and J by 1 base, with 9 bases between. This CDR3 contains 14 residues. The germline V gene encodes CDR1 SGHDT and CDR2 YYEEEE.

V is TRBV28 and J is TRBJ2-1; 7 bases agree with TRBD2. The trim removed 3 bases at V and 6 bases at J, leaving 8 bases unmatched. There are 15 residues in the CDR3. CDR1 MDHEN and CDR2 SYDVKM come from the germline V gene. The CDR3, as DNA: TGTGCCAGCAGTTTGAGGCTAGCGGCCGGCAATGAGCAGTTCTTC. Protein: CASSLRLAAGNEQFF.

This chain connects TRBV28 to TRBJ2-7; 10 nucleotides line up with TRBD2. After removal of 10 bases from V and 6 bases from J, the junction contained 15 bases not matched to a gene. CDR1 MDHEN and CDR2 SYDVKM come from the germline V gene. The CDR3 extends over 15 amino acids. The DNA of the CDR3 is TGTGCCACCTCTTCTGGGGCTAGCGGGAGTCGCGAGCAGTACTTC. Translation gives CATSSGASGSREQYF.

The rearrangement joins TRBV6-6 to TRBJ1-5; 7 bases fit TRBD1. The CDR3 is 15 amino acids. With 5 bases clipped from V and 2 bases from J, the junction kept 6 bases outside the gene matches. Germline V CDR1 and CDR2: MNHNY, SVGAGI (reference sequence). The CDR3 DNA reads TGTGCCAGCAGTCAGACAGGGTCTGGCAATCAGCCCCAGCATTTT. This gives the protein CASSQTGSGNQPQHF.

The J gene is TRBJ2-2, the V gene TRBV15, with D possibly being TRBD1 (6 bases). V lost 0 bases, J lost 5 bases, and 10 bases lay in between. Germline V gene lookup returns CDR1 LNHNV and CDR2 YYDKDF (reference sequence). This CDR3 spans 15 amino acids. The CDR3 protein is CATSRELGGTGELFF. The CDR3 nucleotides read TGTGCCACCAGCAGAGAGCTAGGGGGAACCGGGGAGCTGTTTTTT.

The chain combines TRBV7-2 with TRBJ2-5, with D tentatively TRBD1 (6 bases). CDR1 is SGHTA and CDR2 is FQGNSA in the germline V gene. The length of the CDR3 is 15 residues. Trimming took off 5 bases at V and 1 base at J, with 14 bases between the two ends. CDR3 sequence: CASSPGVRGQETQYF. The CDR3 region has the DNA TGTGCCAGCAGCCCCGGCGTCAGGGGCCAAGAGACCCAGTACTTC.

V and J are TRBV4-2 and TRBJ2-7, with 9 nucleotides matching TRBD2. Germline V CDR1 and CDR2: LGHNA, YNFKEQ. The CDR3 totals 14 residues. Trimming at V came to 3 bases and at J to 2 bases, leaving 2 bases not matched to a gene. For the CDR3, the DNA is TGTGCCAGCAGCCAGACTAGCGGCACCTACGAGCAGTACTTC. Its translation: CASSQTSGTYEQYF.